These 14 T cell receptor beta chains were all obtained from the same sample, sequenced in a study of T cell changes during pregnancy in multiple sclerosis (dated by TCRdb to between 2018 and 2021). Receptor amplification or capture employed the immunoSEQ multiplex PCR assay. TCRdb carries this immuneACCESS record with in-frame sequences only. Its versions omit some clonotypes, under half of them owing to an unresolved V gene in the studies checked, with the rest unexplained. This sample is represented by 40,000 to 50,000 clones; more than 85% of them were singletons. Less than 0.75% of the sample goes to the ten largest clones. Material: CD4+ T cells from peripheral blood mononuclear cells, obtained in the third trimester of pregnancy. The origin of the receptors is a female donor with multiple sclerosis, enrolled in a pregnancy study.

The chain links TRBV2 to TRBJ2-4; perhaps TRBD2 as D (5 bases). CDR3 size: 12 residues. Trimming took off 6 bases at V and 10 bases at J, with 13 bases between the two ends. Per germline, CDR1 SNHLY and CDR2 FYNNEI. The CDR3, as DNA: TGTGCCAGCAGCGCTGGACTGAGGATTCAGTACTTC. Residues: CASSAGLRIQYF. Variable domain in full (rest from reference TRBV2 and TRBJ2-4): EPEVTQTPSHQVTQMGQEVILRCVPISNHLYFYWYRQILGQKVEFLVSFYNNEISEKSEIFDDQFSVERPDGSNFTLKIRSTKLEDSAMYFCASSAGLRIQYFGAGTRLSVL.

The chain joins TRBV19 to TRBJ1-2, with D hard to call. Germline V gene lookup returns CDR1 LNHDA and CDR2 SQIVND (reference sequence). The length of the CDR3 is 13 residues. The germline V and J ends were trimmed by 4 bases and 4 bases, with 10 bases remaining between them. The CDR3 spells CASSTGRFYGYTF. CDR3 nucleotide sequence: TGTGCCAGTAGTACCGGGAGATTCTATGGCTACACCTTC. Complete variable domain (other parts from reference TRBV19 and TRBJ1-2): DGGITQSPKYLFRKEGQNVTLSCEQNLNHDAMYWYRQDPGQGLRLIYYSQIVNDFQKGDIAEGYSVSREKKESFPLTVTSAQKNPTAFYLCASSTGRFYGYTFGSGTRLTVV.

This chain's CDR3 is CASSPRRATNEKLFF. In DNA form, the CDR3 reads TGTGCCAGCTCACCACGTCGGGCAACTAATGAAAAACTGTTTTTT. The V and J genes are TRBV18 and TRBJ1-4, with unresolved D. From germline, CDR1 is KGHSH and CDR2 LQKENI. The V and J ends lost 1 base and 0 bases respectively, with 6 bases between them. The CDR3 has 15 amino acids. The full variable domain, in which reference TRBV18 and TRBJ1-4 provide the parts outside the CDR3, is NAGVMQNPRHLVRRRGQEARLRCSPMKGHSHVYWYRQLPEEGLKFMVYLQKENIIDESGMPKERFSAEFPKEGPSILRIQQVVRGDSAAYFCASSPRRATNEKLFFGSGTQLSVL.

The chain recombines TRBV16 with TRBJ1-1, with 7 bases that match TRBD1. CDR3 length: 14 amino acids. With V trimmed by 4 bases and J by 5 bases, 7 bases remained unmatched. Germline V gene lookup returns CDR1 KGHSY and CDR2 FQNENV. As DNA, the CDR3 is TGTGCCAGCAGCCGGGACAGCAGGGGAACTGAAGCTTTCTTT. Translation gives CASSRDSRGTEAFF.

The chain is built from TRBV7-9 and TRBJ2-2; 9 bases agree with TRBD1. CDR3 length: 15 amino acids. The germline CDR1 and CDR2 sequences are SEHNR and FQNEAQ (reference sequence). The J segment lost 7 bases and the V segment lost 3 bases, leaving 6 bases of the junction unmatched. This CDR3 is CASSLGQGTGGELFF. CDR3 bases: TGTGCCAGCAGCTTGGGACAGGGAACGGGCGGGGAGCTGTTTTTT.

The chain uses TRBV6-1 and TRBJ2-5; a weak D match, TRBD2 (5 bases). The length of the CDR3 is 13 residues. Germline CDR1 is MNHNS and CDR2 is SASEGT. V dropped 4 bases and J dropped 5 bases, with 11 bases sitting between them. The CDR3 loop is CASSVEGVETQYF. The CDR3 nucleotides read TGTGCCAGCAGTGTCGAGGGCGTCGAGACCCAGTACTTC.

This chain uses TRBV7-2 with TRBJ2-1; D unresolved. Trimming took off 4 bases at V and 7 bases at J, with 17 bases between the two ends. The CDR3 sequence is 15 residues long. CDR1 and CDR2 from the germline V gene are SGHTA and FQGNSA. CDR3 coding DNA: TGTGCCAGCAGCTCCCTCCGGGTCCCCGGGAATGAGCAGTTCTTC. It codes for CASSSLRVPGNEQFF. Looking up the rest from reference TRBV7-2 and TRBJ2-1 gives the full variable domain: GAGVSQSPSNKVTEKGKDVELRCDPISGHTALYWYRQSLGQGLEFLIYFQGNSAPDKSGLPSDRFSAERTGGSVSTLTIQRTQQEDSAVYLCASSSLRVPGNEQFFGPGTRLTVL.

This chain connects TRBV4-3 to TRBJ2-7; tentatively, D is TRBD2 (5 bases). Trimming removed 0 bases at V and 0 bases at J, with 9 bases between. Germline V gene sequence: CDR1 LGHNA, CDR2 YSLEER. The CDR3 extends over 15 amino acids. The CDR3 DNA is TGCGCCAGCAGCCAAGAACGGGGATTCTCCTACGAGCAGTACTTC. It specifies CASSQERGFSYEQYF.

The V call is TRBV5-5, the J call TRBJ1-2; 7 bases align to TRBD1. V shed 3 bases, J shed 0 bases, and the junction held 5 bases outside the gene matches. Looked up from germline, CDR1 is SGHKS and CDR2 is YYEKEE (reference sequence). CDR3 length: 15 amino acids. In DNA, the CDR3 is TGTGCCAGCAGCTCACAGGGGTCCACTAACTATGGCTACACCTTC. Protein: CASSSQGSTNYGYTF.

V and J are TRBV4-2 and TRBJ2-5; TRBD1 matches 8 bases. This CDR3 has 16 amino acids. CDR1 is LGHNA, CDR2 YNFKEQ, per germline. Germline trimming cut 0 bases from V and 5 bases from J; bases unmatched to any gene: 8. CDR3 DNA: TGTGCCAGCAGCCAAGATGGGGCAGGGGGCGTGGAGACCCAGTACTTC. Encoded protein: CASSQDGAGGVETQYF.

V is TRBV18 and J is TRBJ2-1; D gene ambiguous. This CDR3 region has 13 residues. Trimming stripped 2 bases from V and 5 bases from J, with 7 bases between. Germline V gene data show CDR1 as KGHSH and CDR2 as LQKENI. The CDR3 loop is CASSPGLDNEQFF. The CDR3 region has the DNA TGTGCCAGCTCACCAGGGCTTGACAATGAGCAGTTCTTC.

This chain joins TRBV11-3 and TRBJ2-7; 7 positions match TRBD1. After removal of 1 base from V and 2 bases from J, the junction contained 2 bases not matched to a gene. In germline, CDR1 is SGHNT, CDR2 YENEEA. The CDR3 is made up of 14 amino acids. This chain's CDR3 is CASSLAGQAYEQYF. The CDR3 DNA follows: TGTGCCAGCAGCTTAGCCGGACAGGCCTACGAGCAGTACTTC.

The chain employs TRBV6-5 and TRBJ1-5; D unclear. V lost 5 bases, J lost 2 bases, and 7 bases lay in between. CDR1 MNHEY and CDR2 SVGAGI come from the germline V gene. CDR3 length equals 13 residues. The CDR3 DNA reads TGTGCCAGCAGTACCCGCGGCAATCAGCCCCAGCATTTT. It encodes CASSTRGNQPQHF.

CDR3 amino acids: CASSPLAGGDNYGYTF. In nucleotides, the CDR3 is TGTGCCAGCAGTCCCCTTGCAGGGGGCGACAACTATGGCTACACCTTC. V and J are TRBV28 and TRBJ1-2; 8 bases are a match to TRBD1. This CDR3 comprises 16 residues. Germline V gives CDR1 MDHEN, CDR2 SYDVKM. After removal of 5 bases from V and 2 bases from J, the junction contained 10 bases not matched to a gene.